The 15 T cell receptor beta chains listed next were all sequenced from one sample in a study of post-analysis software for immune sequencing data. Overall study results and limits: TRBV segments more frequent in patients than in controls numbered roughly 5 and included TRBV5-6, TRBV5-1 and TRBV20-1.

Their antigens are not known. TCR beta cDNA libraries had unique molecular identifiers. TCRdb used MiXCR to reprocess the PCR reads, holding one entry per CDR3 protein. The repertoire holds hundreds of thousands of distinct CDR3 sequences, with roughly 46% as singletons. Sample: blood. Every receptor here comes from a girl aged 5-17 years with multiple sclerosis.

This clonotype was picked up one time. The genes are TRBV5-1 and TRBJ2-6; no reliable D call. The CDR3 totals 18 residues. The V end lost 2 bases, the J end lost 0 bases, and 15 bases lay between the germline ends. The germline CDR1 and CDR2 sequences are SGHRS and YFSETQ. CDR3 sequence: CASSFHNSPPSGANVLTF. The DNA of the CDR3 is TGCGCCAGCAGCTTTCACAATTCCCCCCCCTCTGGGGCCAACGTCCTGACTTTC.

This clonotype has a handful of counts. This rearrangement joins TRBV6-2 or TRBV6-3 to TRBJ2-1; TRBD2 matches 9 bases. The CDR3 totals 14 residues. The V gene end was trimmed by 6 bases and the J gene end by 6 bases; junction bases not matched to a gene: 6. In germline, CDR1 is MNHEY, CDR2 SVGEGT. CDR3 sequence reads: CASSQLAGPNEQFF. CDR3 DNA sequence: TGTGCCAGCAGCCAGCTAGCGGGACCCAATGAGCAGTTCTTC.

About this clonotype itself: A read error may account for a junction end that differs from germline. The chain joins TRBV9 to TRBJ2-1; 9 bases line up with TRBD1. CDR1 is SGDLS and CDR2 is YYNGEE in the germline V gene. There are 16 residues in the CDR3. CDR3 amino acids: CARSPAGTGLTLEQFF. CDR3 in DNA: TGCGCCCGCAGCCCTGCCGGGACAGGGCTTACCTTGGAGCAGTTCTTC. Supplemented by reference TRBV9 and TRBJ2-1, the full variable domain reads DSGVTQTPKHLITATGQRVTLRCSPRSGDLSVYWYQQSLDQGLQFLIQYYNGEERAKGNILERFSAQQFPDLHSELNLSSLELGDSALYFCARSPAGTGLTLEQFFGPGTRLTVL.

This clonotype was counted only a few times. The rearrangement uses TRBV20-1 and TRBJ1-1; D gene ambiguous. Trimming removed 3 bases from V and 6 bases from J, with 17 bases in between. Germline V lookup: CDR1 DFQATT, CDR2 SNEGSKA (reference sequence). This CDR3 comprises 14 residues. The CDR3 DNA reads TGCAGTGCTAGGGACGGTAGGAGAGTTGCTGAAGCTTTCTTT. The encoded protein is CSARDGRRVAEAFF.

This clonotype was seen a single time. The CDR3, as DNA: TGTGCCAGCAGCTTCACAGGGGGTAGCGGGGCGCAGTATTTT. Its protein is CASSFTGGSGAQYF. The J gene is TRBJ2-3, the V gene TRBV7-2; D possibly uses TRBD1 or TRBD2 (8 bases each). V gave up 3 bases and J gave up 10 bases, with 17 bases separating them. The CDR3 loop spans 14 amino acids. Germline loops: CDR1 SGHTA, CDR2 FQGNSA.

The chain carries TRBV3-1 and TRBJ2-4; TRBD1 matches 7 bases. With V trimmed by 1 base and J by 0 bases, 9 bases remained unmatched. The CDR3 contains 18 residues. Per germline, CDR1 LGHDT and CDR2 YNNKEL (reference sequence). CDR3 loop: CASSQGEQGPQAKNIQYF. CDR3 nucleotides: TGTGCCAGCAGCCAAGGCGAACAGGGGCCCCAAGCCAAAAACATTCAGTACTTC.

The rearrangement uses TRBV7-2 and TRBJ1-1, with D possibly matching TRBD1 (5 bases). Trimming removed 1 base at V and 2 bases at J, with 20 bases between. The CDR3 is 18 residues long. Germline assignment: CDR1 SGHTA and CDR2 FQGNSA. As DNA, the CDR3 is TGTGCCAGCAGCTTAGATTGGGCCACCGGGACGGTTAACACTGAAGCTTTCTTT. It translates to CASSLDWATGTVNTEAFF.

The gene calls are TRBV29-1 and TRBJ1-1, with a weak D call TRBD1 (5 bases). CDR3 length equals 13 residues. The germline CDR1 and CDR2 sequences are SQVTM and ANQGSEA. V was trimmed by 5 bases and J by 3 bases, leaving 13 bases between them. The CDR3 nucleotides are TGCAGCGTTTACGACAGATTATACACTGAAGCTTTCTTT. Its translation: CSVYDRLYTEAFF.

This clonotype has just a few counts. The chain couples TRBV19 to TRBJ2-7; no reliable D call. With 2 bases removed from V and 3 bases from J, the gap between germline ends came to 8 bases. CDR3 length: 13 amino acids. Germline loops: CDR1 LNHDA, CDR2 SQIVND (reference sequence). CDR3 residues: CASSIPPSYEQYF. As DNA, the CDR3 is TGTGCCAGTAGTATACCGCCGAGCTACGAGCAGTACTTC.

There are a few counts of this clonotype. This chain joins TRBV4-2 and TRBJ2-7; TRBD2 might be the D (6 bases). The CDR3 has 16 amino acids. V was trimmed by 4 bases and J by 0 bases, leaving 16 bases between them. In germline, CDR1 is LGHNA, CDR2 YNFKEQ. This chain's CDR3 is CASSPQTAGSSYEQYF. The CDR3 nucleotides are TGTGCCAGCAGCCCACAGACGGCGGGGAGCTCCTACGAGCAGTACTTC.

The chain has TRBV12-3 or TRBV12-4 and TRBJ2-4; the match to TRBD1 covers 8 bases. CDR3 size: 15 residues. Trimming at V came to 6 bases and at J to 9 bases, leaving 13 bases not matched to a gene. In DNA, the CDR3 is TGTGCCAGCAGACACTCGGGACAGGCCTCGGGCATTCAGTACTTC. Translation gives CASRHSGQASGIQYF.

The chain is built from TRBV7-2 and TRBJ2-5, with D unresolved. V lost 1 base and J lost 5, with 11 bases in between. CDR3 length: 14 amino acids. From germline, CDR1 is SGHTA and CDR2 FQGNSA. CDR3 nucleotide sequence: TGTGCCAGCAGCTTAGACCCGTGGTTGGAGACCCAGTACTTC. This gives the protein CASSLDPWLETQYF.

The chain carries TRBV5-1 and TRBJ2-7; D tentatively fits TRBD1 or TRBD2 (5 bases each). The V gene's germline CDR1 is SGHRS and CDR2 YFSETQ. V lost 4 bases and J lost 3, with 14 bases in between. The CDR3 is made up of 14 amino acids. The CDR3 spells CASSVPGTLYEQYF. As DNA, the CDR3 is TGCGCCAGCAGCGTACCGGGGACCCTCTACGAGCAGTACTTC.

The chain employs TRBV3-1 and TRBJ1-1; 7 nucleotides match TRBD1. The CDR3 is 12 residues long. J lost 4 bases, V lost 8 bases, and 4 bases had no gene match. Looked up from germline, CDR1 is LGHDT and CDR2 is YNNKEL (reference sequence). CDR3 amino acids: CASAGQSTEAFF. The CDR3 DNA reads TGTGCCAGCGCGGGACAGAGCACTGAAGCTTTCTTT.

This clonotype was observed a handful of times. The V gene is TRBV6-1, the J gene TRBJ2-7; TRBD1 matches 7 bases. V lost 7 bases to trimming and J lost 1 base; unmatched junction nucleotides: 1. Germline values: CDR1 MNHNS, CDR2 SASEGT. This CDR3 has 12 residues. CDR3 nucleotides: TGTGCCAGCAAGACAGGGTCCTACGAGCAGTACTTC. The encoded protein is CASKTGSYEQYF.